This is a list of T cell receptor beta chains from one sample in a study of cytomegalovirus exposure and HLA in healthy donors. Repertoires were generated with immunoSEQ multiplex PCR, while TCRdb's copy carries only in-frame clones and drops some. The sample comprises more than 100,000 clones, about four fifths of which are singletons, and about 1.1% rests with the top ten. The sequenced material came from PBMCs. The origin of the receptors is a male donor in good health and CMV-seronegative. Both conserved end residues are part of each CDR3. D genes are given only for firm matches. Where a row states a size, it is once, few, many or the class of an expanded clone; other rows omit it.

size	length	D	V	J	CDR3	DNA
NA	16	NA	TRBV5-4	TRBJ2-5	CASSLFQDTYQETQYF	TGTGCCAGCAGCTTGTTTCAGGACACATACCAAGAGACCCAGTACTTC
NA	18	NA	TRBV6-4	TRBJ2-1	CASSDSKSLRLVGYEQFF	TGTGCCAGCAGTGACTCGAAGAGCCTCCGACTAGTAGGGTACGAGCAGTTCTTC
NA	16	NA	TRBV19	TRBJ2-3	CASSILPGMNTDTQYF	TGTGCCAGTAGTATTTTGCCGGGGATGAACACAGATACGCAGTATTTT
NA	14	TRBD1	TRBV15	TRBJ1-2	CATSRDGGQGGYTF	TGTGCCACCAGCAGAGATGGGGGACAGGGGGGCTACACCTTC
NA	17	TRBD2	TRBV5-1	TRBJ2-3	CASSRGVSSRSTDTQYF	TGCGCCAGCAGCCGGGGGGTGTCTAGCAGAAGCACAGATACGCAGTATTTT
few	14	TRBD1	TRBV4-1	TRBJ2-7	CASRRDRSTYEQYF	TGCGCCAGCAGGCGGGACAGGTCGACCTACGAGCAGTACTTC
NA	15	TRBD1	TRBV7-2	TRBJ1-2	CASSLARDSVYGYTF	TGTGCCAGCAGCTTAGCGCGGGACAGCGTTTATGGCTACACCTTC
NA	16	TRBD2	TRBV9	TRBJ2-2	CASSEQRGANTGELFF	TGTGCCAGCAGCGAACAGCGGGGGGCGAACACCGGGGAGCTGTTTTTT
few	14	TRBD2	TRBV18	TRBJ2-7	CASSTGLVSYEQYF	TGTGCCAGCTCAACGGGACTAGTCTCCTACGAGCAGTACTTC
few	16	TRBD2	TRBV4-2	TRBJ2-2	CASSQDLSGGAGELFF	TGTGCCAGCAGCCAAGATTTAAGCGGGGGGGCCGGGGAGCTGTTTTTT
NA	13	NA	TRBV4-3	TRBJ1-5	CASSLTDNQPQHF	TGCGCCAGCAGCCTCACAGATAATCAGCCCCAGCATTTT
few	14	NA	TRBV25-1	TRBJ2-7	CASSEDNGSYEQYF	TGTGCCAGCAGTGAGGACAACGGCTCCTACGAGCAGTACTTC
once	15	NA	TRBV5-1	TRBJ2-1	CASSTLGAGQNEQFF	TGCGCCAGCAGCACATTAGGGGCTGGGCAGAATGAGCAGTTCTTC
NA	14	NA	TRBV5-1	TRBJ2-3	CASSLGTGTDTQYF	TGCGCCAGCAGCTTGGGGACTGGCACAGATACGCAGTATTTT
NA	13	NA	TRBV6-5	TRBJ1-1	CASSYSRYTEAFF	TGTGCCAGCAGTTACTCGAGGTACACTGAAGCTTTCTTT
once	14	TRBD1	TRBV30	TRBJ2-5	CAWSPGTGEETQYF	TGTGCCTGGAGTCCCGGGACAGGGGAAGAGACCCAGTACTTC
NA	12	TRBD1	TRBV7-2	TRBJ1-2	CASRRDRRGYTF	TGTGCCAGCAGGAGGGACAGGCGGGGCTACACCTTC
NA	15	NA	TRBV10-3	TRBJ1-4	CAISELQGEGEKLFF	TGTGCCATCAGTGAACTACAGGGTGAGGGTGAAAAACTGTTTTTT
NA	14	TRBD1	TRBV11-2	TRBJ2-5	CASSLRQGGETQYF	TGTGCCAGCAGCCTAAGACAGGGTGGGGAGACCCAGTACTTC
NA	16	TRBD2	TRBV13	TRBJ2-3	CASSLEAGGPTDTQYF	TGTGCCAGCAGCTTAGAAGCGGGGGGGCCAACAGATACGCAGTATTTT
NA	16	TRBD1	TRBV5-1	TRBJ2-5	CASSILWDRGSETQYF	TGCGCCAGCAGCATATTGTGGGACAGGGGTAGTGAGACCCAGTACTTC
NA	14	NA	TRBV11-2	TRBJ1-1	CASSLKTVNTEAFF	TGTGCCAGCAGCTTAAAAACAGTGAACACTGAAGCTTTCTTT
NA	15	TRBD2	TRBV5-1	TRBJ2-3	CASSLASGPTDTQYF	TGCGCCAGCAGCTTGGCTAGCGGTCCCACAGATACGCAGTATTTT
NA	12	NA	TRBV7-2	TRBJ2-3	CASSRIPDTQYF	TGTGCCAGCAGCCGTATCCCCGATACGCAGTATTTT
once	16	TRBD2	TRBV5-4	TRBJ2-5	CASSPRGAGGQETQYF	TGTGCCAGCAGCCCGCGGGGAGCGGGGGGGCAAGAGACCCAGTACTTC
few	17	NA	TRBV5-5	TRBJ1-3	CASSLDFFGAGGNTIYF	TGTGCCAGCAGCTTGGATTTCTTCGGAGCGGGAGGAAACACCATATATTTT
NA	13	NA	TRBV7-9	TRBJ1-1	CASSLDFRTEAFF	TGTGCCAGCAGCTTAGATTTCCGCACTGAAGCTTTCTTT
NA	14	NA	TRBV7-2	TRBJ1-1	CASSGRYTVSEAFF	TGTGCCAGCTCCGGGAGATACACGGTATCCGAAGCTTTCTTT
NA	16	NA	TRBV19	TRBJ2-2	CASSIEGGSNTGELFF	TGTGCCAGTAGTATAGAAGGCGGCTCGAACACCGGGGAGCTGTTTTTT
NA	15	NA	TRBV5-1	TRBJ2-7	CASSADPGHGYEQYF	TGCGCCAGCAGCGCAGACCCGGGACACGGCTACGAGCAGTACTTC
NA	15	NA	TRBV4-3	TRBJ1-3	CASSLNAGSGNTIYF	TGCGCCAGCAGCCTAAACGCCGGGAGCGGAAACACCATATATTTT
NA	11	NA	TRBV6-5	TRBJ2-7	CASSSGVEQYF	TGTGCCAGCAGTTCGGGGGTCGAGCAGTACTTC
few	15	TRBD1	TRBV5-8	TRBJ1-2	CASHHPGQGWDGYTF	TGTGCCAGCCATCACCCGGGACAGGGGTGGGACGGCTACACCTTC
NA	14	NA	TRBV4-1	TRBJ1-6	CASSREGLSSPLHF	TGCGCCAGCAGCAGGGAGGGGCTATCTTCACCCCTCCACTTT
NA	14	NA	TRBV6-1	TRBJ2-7	CASQDRRADYEQYF	TGTGCCAGCCAAGACAGGCGCGCTGACTACGAGCAGTACTTC
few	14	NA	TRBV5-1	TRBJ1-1	CASSLTAGSTEAFF	TGCGCCAGCAGCTTGACAGCGGGGAGCACTGAAGCTTTCTTT
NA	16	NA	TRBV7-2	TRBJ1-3	CASSLAQGGYGNTIYF	TGTGCCAGCAGCTTAGCGCAAGGAGGGTACGGAAACACCATATATTTT
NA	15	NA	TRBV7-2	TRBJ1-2	CASSLVRGGSDGYTF	TGTGCCAGCAGCTTAGTGAGGGGGGGCAGCGATGGCTACACCTTC
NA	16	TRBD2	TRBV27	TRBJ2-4	CASSFEAGLAKDIQYF	TGTGCCAGCAGTTTCGAGGCGGGACTAGCAAAGGACATTCAGTACTTC
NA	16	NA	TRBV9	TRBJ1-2	CASSVGARGVDYGYTF	TGTGCCAGCAGCGTAGGTGCCAGGGGTGTTGACTATGGCTACACCTTC
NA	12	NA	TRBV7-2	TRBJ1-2	CASSYSGYGYTF	TGTGCCAGCAGCTATAGCGGCTATGGCTACACCTTC
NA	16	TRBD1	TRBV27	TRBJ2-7	CASSSPGQGHRSEQYF	TGTGCCAGCAGTTCACCGGGACAGGGGCATCGGTCCGAGCAGTACTTC
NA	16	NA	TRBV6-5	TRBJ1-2	CASSYRESPSNYGYTF	TGTGCCAGCAGTTACCGAGAGTCTCCCTCTAACTATGGCTACACCTTC
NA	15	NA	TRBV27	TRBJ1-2	CASSLVGGAFGGYTF	TGTGCCAGCAGTTTAGTAGGGGGAGCCTTTGGGGGCTACACCTTC
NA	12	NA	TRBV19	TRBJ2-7	CASSMVEHEQYF	TGTGCCAGTAGTATGGTGGAGCACGAGCAGTACTTC
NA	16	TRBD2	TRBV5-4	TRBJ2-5	CASSLVSGGPGGTQYF	TGTGCCAGCAGCTTGGTTAGCGGGGGGCCCGGGGGTACCCAGTACTTC
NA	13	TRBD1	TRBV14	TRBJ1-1	CASSQTGRTEAFF	TGTGCCAGCAGCCAGACAGGGCGAACTGAAGCTTTCTTT
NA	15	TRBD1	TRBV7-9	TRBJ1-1	CASSPETGGNTEAFF	TGTGCCAGCAGCCCCGAGACAGGGGGGAACACTGAAGCTTTCTTT
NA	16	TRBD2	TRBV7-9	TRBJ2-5	CASSWPGLAGGETQYF	TGTGCCAGCAGCTGGCCGGGACTAGCGGGGGGAGAGACCCAGTACTTC